These 29 T cell receptor beta chains came from one sample sequenced in a study of cytomegalovirus exposure and HLA in healthy donors (TCRdb year 2017). The library was generated by the immunoSEQ multiplex PCR assay. For the multiplex PCR, a mixture combining 60 forward primers for TCR Vbeta segments and 13 reverse primers for TCR Jbeta segments was used. This is the immuneACCESS table as TCRdb keeps it, with only in-frame sequences that have V and J called. A part of the clones is gone; compared with another copy, unresolved V genes explain less than half, and the rest is unexplained. This specimen's table enumerates around 100,000 clones. 0.59% of the sample lies in the top ten. The sequencing sample was made of PBMCs. The receptors derive from a man aged 50-60 years in good health and CMV-seronegative.

V and J are TRBV6-5 and TRBJ1-1; no definite D call. Germline loops: CDR1 MNHEY, CDR2 SVGAGI. The V and J ends lost 2 bases and 0 bases respectively, with 13 bases between them. This CDR3 is built from 16 residues. The CDR3 DNA sequence: TGTGCCAGCAGTTACGCCTCCGGACTGATGAACACTGAAGCTTTCTTT. It is translated as CASSYASGLMNTEAFF.

The chain recombines TRBV5-4 with TRBJ2-7; the match to TRBD2 covers 10 bases. Germline V CDR1 and CDR2: SGHNT, YYREEE (reference sequence). V gave up 4 bases and J gave up 3 bases; unmatched junction bases: 4. This CDR3 spans 14 amino acids. The CDR3 spells CASSATSGNYEQYF. CDR3 DNA: TGTGCCAGCAGCGCCACTAGCGGGAACTACGAGCAGTACTTC.

As regards this clone: Its ends do not fully match the called genes, so a read error is possible. Other DNA variants within this sample encode the same CDR3. Here the CDR3 DNA reads TGCGCCACCAGCCCCCGGACAGGCCCGAACTATGGCTACACCTTC. Amino acids: CATSPRTGPNYGYTF. The rearrangement links TRBV15 to TRBJ1-2; TRBD1 agrees at 7 bases. This CDR3 comprises 15 residues. The germline CDR1 and CDR2 sequences are LNHNV and YYDKDF (reference sequence). The complete variable domain, with remaining parts taken from reference TRBV15 and TRBJ1-2, reads DAMVIQNPRYQVTQFGKPVTLSCSQTLNHNVMYWYQQKSSQAPKLLFHYYDKDFNNEADTPDNFQSRRPNTSFCFLDIRSPGLGDTAMYLCATSPRTGPNYGYTFGSGTRLTVV.

The gene calls are TRBV7-2 and TRBJ1-4; possible D gene TRBD1, 6 bases. The CDR3 contains 15 residues. V dropped 5 bases and J dropped 8 bases, with 18 bases sitting between them. The germline CDR1 and CDR2 sequences are SGHTA and FQGNSA. In DNA form, the CDR3 reads TGTGCCAGCAGCCTGTTGGGGGGGCCGGAGGAAAAACTGTTTTTT. Protein: CASSLLGGPEEKLFF.

This rearrangement joins TRBV2 to TRBJ2-7; TRBD2 matches at 11 bases. Germline V gene lookup returns CDR1 SNHLY and CDR2 FYNNEI. V lost 3 bases and J lost 3; bases outside the gene matches: 7. This CDR3 spans 16 amino acids. The CDR3 loop reads CASSEILAGARYEQYF. As DNA, the CDR3 is TGTGCCAGCAGTGAGATACTAGCGGGAGCTCGCTACGAGCAGTACTTC.

V is TRBV5-1 and J is TRBJ1-3, with 8 bases matching TRBD1. Germline V gene data show CDR1 as SGHRS and CDR2 as YFSETQ. The CDR3 length is 13 residues. Trimming removed 7 bases from V and 2 bases from J; junction bases left unmatched: 2. The CDR3 DNA reads TGCGCCAGCGGACAGGGTGCTGGAAACACCATATATTTT. This translates into CASGQGAGNTIYF.

The chain combines TRBV7-9 with TRBJ2-7; 11 nucleotides align to TRBD2. The V gene's germline CDR1 is SEHNR and CDR2 FQNEAQ (reference sequence). The length of the CDR3 is 15 residues. The trim removed 4 bases at V and 2 bases at J, leaving 4 bases unmatched. Here the CDR3 DNA reads TGTGCCAGCAGCTCGACTAGCGGGAAGGCCTACGAGCAGTACTTC. Translated, it gives CASSSTSGKAYEQYF.

The CDR3 loop is CASSQGWREDGGSYEQYF. DNA of the CDR3: TGTGCCAGCAGCCAGGGCTGGCGGGAGGACGGGGGCTCCTACGAGCAGTACTTC. The chain employs TRBV4-2 and TRBJ2-7; 8 bases are shared with TRBD2. This CDR3 has 18 residues. V shed 3 bases, J shed 0 bases, and the junction held 13 bases outside the gene matches. Germline CDR1 and CDR2: LGHNA and YNFKEQ.

The rearrangement links TRBV29-1 to TRBJ2-1; 7 nucleotides agree with TRBD2. CDR1 is SQVTM, CDR2 ANQGSEA, per germline. With V trimmed by 4 bases and J by 8 bases, 8 bases remained unmatched. The CDR3 sequence is 13 residues long. In DNA form, the CDR3 reads TGCAGCGTTGTCGGGGAGGGCCTCGATGAGCAGTTCTTC. Translating gives CSVVGEGLDEQFF.

The chain employs TRBV6-1 and TRBJ2-7; D is uncertain. Germline CDR1 is MNHNS and CDR2 is SASEGT. The CDR3 is 13 amino acids. The germline V and J ends were trimmed by 6 bases and 0 bases, with 9 bases remaining between them. The CDR3 region is CASRRGSSYEQYF. DNA for the CDR3: TGTGCCAGCAGGCGAGGAAGCTCCTACGAGCAGTACTTC.

Concerning this clone itself: Other nucleotide sequences in the sample specify the same CDR3. V usage is TRBV19 and J usage is TRBJ1-5; 9 bases fit TRBD1. V shed 7 bases, J shed 7 bases, and the junction held 8 bases outside the gene matches. Looked up from germline, CDR1 is LNHDA and CDR2 is SQIVND (reference sequence). This CDR3 spans 14 amino acids. The CDR3 bases are TGTGCCAGTACTCCGGGACAGGGAGTCCAGCCCCAGCATTTT. Translation: CASTPGQGVQPQHF.

The CDR3 region is CASSSALVYNEQFF. CDR3 DNA: TGTGCCAGCAGCTCCGCTTTAGTCTACAATGAGCAGTTCTTC. The chain employs TRBV9 and TRBJ2-1; no clear D. Germline V gene lookup returns CDR1 SGDLS and CDR2 YYNGEE. There are 14 residues in the CDR3. V was pared by 4 bases and J by 3 bases, with 11 bases between.

The chain carries TRBV10-2 and TRBJ1-5, with D possibly matching TRBD1 (5 bases). CDR1 and CDR2 (germline): WSHSY, SAAADI. The V and J ends lost 4 bases and 1 base respectively, with 5 bases between them. The CDR3 totals 13 residues. CDR3 in amino acids: CASSGGSNQPQHF. The DNA of the CDR3 is TGCGCCAGCAGTGGGGGCAGCAATCAGCCCCAGCATTTT.

A remark on this clone: A read error may produce the germline difference seen at one junction end. The V gene is TRBV5-4, the J gene TRBJ2-7; 9 bases align to TRBD1. Germline V gives CDR1 SGHNT, CDR2 YYREEE (reference sequence). This CDR3 contains 17 residues. This chain's CDR3 is CASSLGQGFSGSYEQYF. The CDR3, as DNA: TGTGCCAGCAGTTTGGGACAGGGCTTTTCAGGCTCCTACGAGCAGTACTTC.

The rearrangement links TRBV2 to TRBJ1-1; D call uncertain. The CDR3 consists of 14 residues. The V gene lost 3 bases and the J gene lost 5 bases, with 13 bases spanning the gap. Germline V gene lookup returns CDR1 SNHLY and CDR2 FYNNEI. The DNA for the CDR3 is TGTGCCAGCAGTGACCGGACTGGACGGACTGAAGCTTTCTTT. Translation gives CASSDRTGRTEAFF.

The gene calls are TRBV18 and TRBJ1-2, with 7 bases that match TRBD1. The CDR3 sequence is 14 residues long. The J segment lost 4 bases and the V segment lost 2 bases, leaving 4 bases of the junction unmatched. Germline CDR1 is KGHSH and CDR2 is LQKENI. CDR3 residues: CASSPTGTAYGYTF. The DNA of the CDR3 is TGTGCCAGCTCACCAACCGGGACAGCCTATGGCTACACCTTC.

The chain has TRBV10-2 and TRBJ2-5, with 9 bases matching TRBD1. The length of the CDR3 is 15 residues. CDR1 WSHSY and CDR2 SAAADI come from the germline V gene. Unmatched junction bases numbered 10, after V lost 6 bases and J lost 5 bases. Here the CDR3 reads CASSETGGGLETQYF. The CDR3 DNA follows: TGCGCCAGCAGCGAGACAGGGGGTGGGTTGGAGACCCAGTACTTC.

V and J are TRBV6-1 and TRBJ2-3; TRBD2 matches at 11 bases. Trimming at V came to 0 bases and at J to 6 bases, leaving 11 bases not matched to a gene. The CDR3 length is 18 residues. Germline V CDR1 and CDR2: MNHNS, SASEGT. This chain's CDR3 is CASSEALLAGGLVDTQYF. In DNA form, the CDR3 reads TGTGCCAGCAGTGAAGCGCTCCTAGCGGGAGGCCTCGTGGATACGCAGTATTTT.

The genes are TRBV6-6 and TRBJ2-7, with TRBD1 identical over 9 bases. V was clipped by 6 bases and J by 3 bases; unmatched bases: 3. The CDR3 covers 13 residues. The germline CDR1 and CDR2 sequences are MNHNY and SVGAGI (reference sequence). DNA for the CDR3: TGTGCCAGCAGCCGGGACAGGGACTACGAGCAGTACTTC. Translating gives CASSRDRDYEQYF.

The chain couples TRBV6-6 to TRBJ2-1; perhaps TRBD2 as D (6 bases). Between the trimmed V and J ends, which lost 2 bases and 7 bases, there was a span of 12 bases. Germline CDR1 MNHNY, CDR2 SVGAGI (reference sequence). The CDR3 runs to 14 residues. CDR3 sequence reads: CASSYGGIGNEQFF. Written as DNA, the CDR3 is TGTGCCAGCAGTTACGGGGGGATTGGAAATGAGCAGTTCTTC.

The chain uses TRBV7-9 and TRBJ1-2; D gene ambiguous. Per germline, CDR1 SEHNR and CDR2 FQNEAQ (reference sequence). V gave up 5 bases and J gave up 7 bases, with 14 bases separating them. CDR3 length equals 13 residues. The CDR3 protein is CASSPGVEGGYTF. DNA for the CDR3: TGTGCCAGCAGCCCTGGGGTCGAGGGTGGCTACACCTTC.

The chain links TRBV6-1 to TRBJ1-2, with 8 bases that match TRBD1. CDR3 length: 12 amino acids. Looked up from germline, CDR1 is MNHNS and CDR2 is SASEGT. The V and J ends lost 8 bases and 2 bases, in that order; junction bases with no gene match: 1. Written as DNA, the CDR3 is TGTGCCAGCGGACAGGGAAACTATGGCTACACCTTC. Translating it yields CASGQGNYGYTF.

The chain joins TRBV6-6 to TRBJ1-5; 7 bases match TRBD1. The trim removed 10 bases at V and 3 bases at J, leaving 6 bases unmatched. The CDR3 runs 13 residues. Germline assignment: CDR1 MNHNY and CDR2 SVGAGI (reference sequence). CDR3 region: CATRDSNNQPQHF. The DNA of the CDR3 is TGTGCCACACGGGACAGCAACAATCAGCCCCAGCATTTT.

The V call is TRBV6-1, the J call TRBJ1-5; 7 nucleotides match TRBD1. The CDR3 loop spans 14 amino acids. Trimming removed 8 bases from V and 4 bases from J; junction bases left unmatched: 8. The V gene's germline CDR1 is MNHNS and CDR2 SASEGT. The CDR3 loop is CASCRQGGNQPQHF. CDR3 sequence (DNA): TGTGCCAGCTGCAGACAGGGCGGTAATCAGCCCCAGCATTTT.

The chain uses TRBV19 and TRBJ2-1; D ambiguous. The V and J ends lost 7 bases and 0 bases respectively, with 10 bases between them. Germline assignment: CDR1 LNHDA and CDR2 SQIVND (reference sequence). This CDR3 is built from 14 residues. The CDR3 nucleotides are TGTGCCAGTAATAAGGAGAGCTCCTACAATGAGCAGTTCTTC. Protein product: CASNKESSYNEQFF.

The gene calls are TRBV7-9 and TRBJ1-2, with D possibly TRBD1 on 5 matching bases. CDR3 length equals 12 residues. Trimming pared 4 bases from V and 3 bases from J, leaving 6 bases between. Germline V lookup: CDR1 SEHNR, CDR2 FQNEAQ (reference sequence). The CDR3 protein is CASSWGDYGYTF. The CDR3 coding sequence is TGTGCCAGCAGCTGGGGCGACTATGGCTACACCTTC. The variable domain in full, with the rest retrieved from reference TRBV7-9 and TRBJ1-2, is DTGVSQNPRHKITKRGQNVTFRCDPISEHNRLYWYRQTLGQGPEFLTYFQNEAQLEKSRLLSDRFSAERPKGSFSTLEIQRTEQGDSAMYLCASSWGDYGYTFGSGTRLTVV.

The genes are TRBV13 and TRBJ1-2; no clear D gene. CDR1 and CDR2 (germline): PRHDT, FYEKMQ (reference sequence). The CDR3 spans 19 residues. Trimming stripped 8 bases from V and 0 bases from J, with 28 bases between. The CDR3 DNA sequence: TGTGCCAGCGTTCAAAGACCAGGTCTAAGCCCCTCTACTAACTATGGCTACACCTTC. Its protein product is CASVQRPGLSPSTNYGYTF. The variable domain in full, completed from reference TRBV13 and TRBJ1-2, reads AAGVIQSPRHLIKEKRETATLKCYPIPRHDTVYWYQQGPGQDPQFLISFYEKMQSDKGSIPDRFSAQQFSDYHSELNMSSLELGDSALYFCASVQRPGLSPSTNYGYTFGSGTRLTVV.

CDR3 DNA sequence: TGTGCCAGCAGTGGGGGGACAGCCGCAACTAATGAAAAACTGTTTTTT. Its protein product is CASSGGTAATNEKLFF. This chain connects TRBV6-6 to TRBJ1-4, with TRBD1 matching 7 bases. Germline CDR1 is MNHNY and CDR2 is SVGAGI (reference sequence). With V trimmed by 5 bases and J by 0 bases, 6 bases remained unmatched. The CDR3 loop spans 16 amino acids.

J is TRBJ1-5 and V is TRBV19, with 8 bases that match TRBD1. The CDR3 runs to 17 residues. The V gene end was trimmed by 7 bases and the J gene end by 2 bases; junction bases not matched to a gene: 13. From germline, CDR1 is LNHDA and CDR2 SQIVND (reference sequence). The CDR3 nucleotides read TGTGCCAGTACAACCAAAACCGACAGGGGCGGCAATCAGCCCCAGCATTTT. It encodes CASTTKTDRGGNQPQHF.